The rows below give T cell receptor beta chains drawn from one sample of a study of cytomegalovirus exposure and HLA in healthy donors. The protocol was immunoSEQ multiplex PCR, while the TCRdb copy is restricted to in-frame clones and leaves out a portion. The repertoire holds about 120,000 clones, with under 80% as singletons. Sample: PBMCs. Receptor source: a man aged 60 to 75 in good health and CMV-seropositive. Both conserved end residues are part of each CDR3. The D gene is left open where the match is weak. Clone sizes are given selectively: once, few, many, or a class where the clone is expanded.

J gene: TRBJ1-1; clone size: few; CDR3 length: 13; D gene: TRBD1; V gene: TRBV19; CDR3 DNA: TGTGCCAGTAGTCCACTTCAGGGGGCTGAAGCTTTCTTT; CDR3 protein: CASSPLQGAEAFF
J gene: TRBJ2-5; clone size: .; CDR3 length: 12; D gene: .; V gene: TRBV2; CDR3 DNA: TGTGCCAGCAGCAGGGATCTGGAGACCCAGTACTTC; CDR3 protein: CASSRDLETQYF
J gene: TRBJ1-5; clone size: .; CDR3 length: 15; D gene: .; V gene: TRBV7-8; CDR3 DNA: TGTGCCAGCAGCCTTACCCCGGGGGGGGCTCAGCCCCAGCATTTT; CDR3 protein: CASSLTPGGAQPQHF
J gene: TRBJ2-7; clone size: .; CDR3 length: 16; D gene: TRBD2; V gene: TRBV2; CDR3 DNA: TGTGCCAGCACTCCTAGGGCGGGACTAGCGGTATACGAGCAGTACTTC; CDR3 protein: CASTPRAGLAVYEQYF
J gene: TRBJ2-3; clone size: .; CDR3 length: 13; D gene: TRBD2; V gene: TRBV30; CDR3 DNA: TGTGCCTGGGGTCTAGCGGGAGGCGATACGCAGTATTTT; CDR3 protein: CAWGLAGGDTQYF
J gene: TRBJ2-7; clone size: .; CDR3 length: 16; D gene: .; V gene: TRBV5-8; CDR3 DNA: TGTGCCAGCAGCCGCCGGTTGGGGACATCTACTTTCGAGCAGTACTTC; CDR3 protein: CASSRRLGTSTFEQYF
J gene: TRBJ2-3; clone size: .; CDR3 length: 14; D gene: TRBD1; V gene: TRBV18; CDR3 DNA: TGTGCCAGCTCACCAAGGGGACAGCAAGATACGCAGTATTTT; CDR3 protein: CASSPRGQQDTQYF
J gene: TRBJ1-4; clone size: .; CDR3 length: 13; D gene: .; V gene: TRBV2; CDR3 DNA: TGTGCCGGCAGTTACAGGGATTATGAAAAACTGTTTTTT; CDR3 protein: CAGSYRDYEKLFF
J gene: TRBJ2-5; clone size: .; CDR3 length: 14; D gene: TRBD2; V gene: TRBV2; CDR3 DNA: TGTGCCAGCAGTGGACTAGCATTTGGAGAGACCCAGTACTTC; CDR3 protein: CASSGLAFGETQYF
J gene: TRBJ1-3; clone size: .; CDR3 length: 12; D gene: .; V gene: TRBV14; CDR3 DNA: TGTGCCAGCAGCCGTATGAGGGACACCATATATTTT; CDR3 protein: CASSRMRDTIYF
J gene: TRBJ1-4; clone size: .; CDR3 length: 14; D gene: TRBD1; V gene: TRBV7-8; CDR3 DNA: TGTGCCAGCAGACTAACAGGGGTAGGCGAAAAACTGTTTTTT; CDR3 protein: CASRLTGVGEKLFF
J gene: TRBJ2-3; clone size: .; CDR3 length: 14; D gene: TRBD1; V gene: TRBV28; CDR3 DNA: TGTGCCAGCAGTTCTACAGGGGGCTGGGATACGCAGTATTTT; CDR3 protein: CASSSTGGWDTQYF
J gene: TRBJ2-2; clone size: .; CDR3 length: 14; D gene: TRBD2; V gene: TRBV6-1; CDR3 DNA: TGTGCCAGCACTGCTAGCGGGAGTTCCGGGGAGCTGTTTTTT; CDR3 protein: CASTASGSSGELFF
J gene: TRBJ1-5; clone size: .; CDR3 length: 16; D gene: .; V gene: TRBV7-2; CDR3 DNA: TGTGCCAGCAGCTTAGAATATTACAGGTCCTATCAGCCCCAGCATTTT; CDR3 protein: CASSLEYYRSYQPQHF
J gene: TRBJ1-2; clone size: .; CDR3 length: 16; D gene: .; V gene: TRBV25-1; CDR3 DNA: TGTGCCAGCAGTGAATCCACAGGGTTGGGCGACTATGGCTACACCTTC; CDR3 protein: CASSESTGLGDYGYTF
J gene: TRBJ2-3; clone size: once; CDR3 length: 15; D gene: .; V gene: TRBV7-3; CDR3 DNA: TGTGCCAGCAGCGTTTCCACAGGGAGGGCAGATACGCAGTATTTT; CDR3 protein: CASSVSTGRADTQYF
J gene: TRBJ2-3; clone size: .; CDR3 length: 15; D gene: TRBD1; V gene: TRBV10-2; CDR3 DNA: TGCGCCAGCAGTGAAGACAGGGGAATCACAGATACGCAGTATTTT; CDR3 protein: CASSEDRGITDTQYF
J gene: TRBJ1-1; clone size: .; CDR3 length: 11; D gene: .; V gene: TRBV20-1; CDR3 DNA: TGCAGATCGTCAGGTAACACTGAAGCTTTCTTT; CDR3 protein: CRSSGNTEAFF
J gene: TRBJ1-2; clone size: .; CDR3 length: 14; D gene: TRBD1; V gene: TRBV28; CDR3 DNA: TGTGCCAGCAGCTCCTCTCGGACAGGCTATGGCTACACCTTC; CDR3 protein: CASSSSRTGYGYTF
J gene: TRBJ1-2; clone size: .; CDR3 length: 17; D gene: TRBD1; V gene: TRBV4-1; CDR3 DNA: TGCGCCAGCAGCCAAGGCCCAGGGGACAGGGGGGGCTATGGCTACACCTTC; CDR3 protein: CASSQGPGDRGGYGYTF
J gene: TRBJ1-5; clone size: .; CDR3 length: 18; D gene: .; V gene: TRBV4-1; CDR3 DNA: TGCGCCAGCAGCCAAGATCCCGCCCAGGGTCTCGGCAATCAGCCCCAGCATTTT; CDR3 protein: CASSQDPAQGLGNQPQHF
J gene: TRBJ2-2; clone size: .; CDR3 length: 15; D gene: .; V gene: TRBV7-9; CDR3 DNA: TGTTCCAGCAGCTTAAGAGCCGCGAACACCGGGGAGCTGTTTTTT; CDR3 protein: CSSSLRAANTGELFF
J gene: TRBJ2-1; clone size: .; CDR3 length: 16; D gene: .; V gene: TRBV5-1; CDR3 DNA: TGCGCCAGCAGCTTGAGGGGGTTAAGTTCCTACAATGAGCAGTTCTTC; CDR3 protein: CASSLRGLSSYNEQFF
J gene: TRBJ1-5; clone size: .; CDR3 length: 16; D gene: TRBD1; V gene: TRBV6-6; CDR3 DNA: TGTGCCAGCAGCCTCAACAGGGGAAGGGGCAATCAGCCCCAGCATTTT; CDR3 protein: CASSLNRGRGNQPQHF
J gene: TRBJ2-1; clone size: .; CDR3 length: 17; D gene: TRBD1; V gene: TRBV5-1; CDR3 DNA: TGCGCCAGCAGCTTGGGCCGCCCACAGGGGGTCACTAATCGGGGGTTCTTC; CDR3 protein: CASSLGRPQGVTNRGFF
J gene: TRBJ1-1; clone size: .; CDR3 length: 14; D gene: .; V gene: TRBV5-4; CDR3 DNA: TGTGCCAGCAGCTTGGACAGCCCGAACACTGAAGCTTTCTTT; CDR3 protein: CASSLDSPNTEAFF
J gene: TRBJ2-1; clone size: .; CDR3 length: 16; D gene: TRBD2; V gene: TRBV27; CDR3 DNA: TGTGCCAGCGCAGATGGGCTAGCGGGAGGCTACAATGAGCAGTTCTTC; CDR3 protein: CASADGLAGGYNEQFF
J gene: TRBJ1-5; clone size: .; CDR3 length: 20; D gene: .; V gene: TRBV2; CDR3 DNA: TGTGCCAGCAGTGAATTTTACAGGTCCTCCCGATCTTATAGCAATCAGCCCCAGCATTTT; CDR3 protein: CASSEFYRSSRSYSNQPQHF
J gene: TRBJ2-5; clone size: .; CDR3 length: 12; D gene: .; V gene: TRBV5-1; CDR3 DNA: TGCGCCAGCAGCTTGGTCGGAGAGACCCAGTACTTC; CDR3 protein: CASSLVGETQYF
J gene: TRBJ1-2; clone size: .; CDR3 length: 15; D gene: TRBD1; V gene: TRBV5-1; CDR3 DNA: TGCGCCAGCAGCTTGGCCCCTACAGGGGCCTATGGCTACACCTTC; CDR3 protein: CASSLAPTGAYGYTF
J gene: TRBJ1-2; clone size: few; CDR3 length: 14; D gene: .; V gene: TRBV7-2; CDR3 DNA: TGTGCCAGCAGCTTAGTAGAGGCAGCATATGGCTACACCTTC; CDR3 protein: CASSLVEAAYGYTF
J gene: TRBJ2-7; clone size: once; CDR3 length: 15; D gene: .; V gene: TRBV5-4; CDR3 DNA: TGTGCCAGCAGCTTGGTAACGGGGTTTTCGGGAGAGCAGTACTTC; CDR3 protein: CASSLVTGFSGEQYF
J gene: TRBJ2-5; clone size: .; CDR3 length: 16; D gene: .; V gene: TRBV5-1; CDR3 DNA: TGCGCCAGCAGCTTGGGGCTTTATCGGACTTCGGAGACCCAGTACTTC; CDR3 protein: CASSLGLYRTSETQYF
J gene: TRBJ2-7; clone size: .; CDR3 length: 15; D gene: .; V gene: TRBV27; CDR3 DNA: TGTGCCAGCAGTTTAGTTCTAGCGAGGTTAGGCGAGCAGTACTTC; CDR3 protein: CASSLVLARLGEQYF
J gene: TRBJ2-2; clone size: few; CDR3 length: 17; D gene: TRBD2; V gene: TRBV4-2; CDR3 DNA: TGTGCCAGCAGCCAAGCCTCCTGGAGCGGGGGGGCCCGGGAGCTGTTTTTT; CDR3 protein: CASSQASWSGGARELFF
J gene: TRBJ1-5; clone size: .; CDR3 length: 14; D gene: .; V gene: TRBV18; CDR3 DNA: TGTGCCAGCTCTTGGACGGGAAGCAATCAGCCCCAGCATTTT; CDR3 protein: CASSWTGSNQPQHF
J gene: TRBJ1-2; clone size: .; CDR3 length: 12; D gene: .; V gene: TRBV6-1; CDR3 DNA: TGTGCCAGCATCTCACAGCTCTATGGCTACACCTTC; CDR3 protein: CASISQLYGYTF
J gene: TRBJ1-2; clone size: .; CDR3 length: 14; D gene: .; V gene: TRBV19; CDR3 DNA: TGTGCCAGTAGTATAGGGGCAGCAGCATATGGCTACACCTTC; CDR3 protein: CASSIGAAAYGYTF
J gene: TRBJ1-3; clone size: .; CDR3 length: 15; D gene: .; V gene: TRBV6-6; CDR3 DNA: TGTGCCAGCAGTTACCAGGGTACCACTGGAAACACCATATATTTT; CDR3 protein: CASSYQGTTGNTIYF
J gene: TRBJ1-5; clone size: .; CDR3 length: 16; D gene: TRBD1; V gene: TRBV6-1; CDR3 DNA: TGTGCCAGCAGTGAAGGGACAGGGAATGGCAATCAGCCCCAGCATTTT; CDR3 protein: CASSEGTGNGNQPQHF
J gene: TRBJ1-3; clone size: few; CDR3 length: 15; D gene: TRBD1; V gene: TRBV28; CDR3 DNA: TGTGCCAGCAGTTTCCAAGGGACAGTGGGAAACACCATATATTTT; CDR3 protein: CASSFQGTVGNTIYF
J gene: TRBJ1-2; clone size: .; CDR3 length: 13; D gene: .; V gene: TRBV7-9; CDR3 DNA: TGTGCCAGCAGCTCTGAGTGGGGGGATGGCTACACCTTC; CDR3 protein: CASSSEWGDGYTF
J gene: TRBJ1-1; clone size: .; CDR3 length: 17; D gene: TRBD1; V gene: TRBV7-3; CDR3 DNA: TGTGCCAGCAGCCCCCAAGGGGGCCCCTCGCTGAACACTGAAGCTTTCTTT; CDR3 protein: CASSPQGGPSLNTEAFF
J gene: TRBJ2-3; clone size: .; CDR3 length: 14; D gene: TRBD1; V gene: TRBV10-1; CDR3 DNA: TGCGCCAGCAGTGGACAGGGGAGCACAGATACGCAGTATTTT; CDR3 protein: CASSGQGSTDTQYF
J gene: TRBJ2-3; clone size: .; CDR3 length: 14; D gene: .; V gene: TRBV28; CDR3 DNA: TGTGCCAGCAGTCAAGCGGACAGTCGTTATACGCAGTATTTT; CDR3 protein: CASSQADSRYTQYF